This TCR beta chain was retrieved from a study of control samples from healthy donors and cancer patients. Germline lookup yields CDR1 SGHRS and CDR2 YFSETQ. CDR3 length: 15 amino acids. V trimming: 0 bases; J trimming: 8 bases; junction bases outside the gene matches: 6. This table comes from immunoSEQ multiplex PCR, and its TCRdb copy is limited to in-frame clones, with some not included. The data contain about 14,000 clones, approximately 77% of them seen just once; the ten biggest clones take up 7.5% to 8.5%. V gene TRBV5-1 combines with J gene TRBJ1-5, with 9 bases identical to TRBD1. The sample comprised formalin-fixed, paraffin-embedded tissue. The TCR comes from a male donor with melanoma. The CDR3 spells CASSLGMTGGEPQHF. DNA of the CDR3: TGCGCCAGCAGCTTGGGGATGACAGGGGGAGAGCCCCAGCATTTT.